This TCR beta chain was retrieved from a study of blood T cell repertoires in COVID-19. In this sample, this clone turned up once. Adults between about 18 and 89 years of age took part from about two dozen US areas. Trimming shortened V by 0 bases and J by 5 bases, and 8 bases separated the two germline ends. Germline assignment: CDR1 SGHVS and CDR2 FNYEAQ. The CDR3 covers 15 residues. Method: immunoSEQ multiplex PCR; TCRdb's copy keeps in-frame clones and lacks some. The sample carries roughly 250,000 clones, approximately 88% recorded once. Sequencing was carried out using PBMCs or T cells enriched from blood (not recorded which). The clonotype comes from a woman in her thirties with acute COVID-19. V and J are TRBV7-6 and TRBJ1-6; D gene uncertain. The CDR3 DNA follows: TGTGCCAGCAGCTTAGCACACGAGGATAATTCACCCCTCCACTTT. It translates to CASSLAHEDNSPLHF.